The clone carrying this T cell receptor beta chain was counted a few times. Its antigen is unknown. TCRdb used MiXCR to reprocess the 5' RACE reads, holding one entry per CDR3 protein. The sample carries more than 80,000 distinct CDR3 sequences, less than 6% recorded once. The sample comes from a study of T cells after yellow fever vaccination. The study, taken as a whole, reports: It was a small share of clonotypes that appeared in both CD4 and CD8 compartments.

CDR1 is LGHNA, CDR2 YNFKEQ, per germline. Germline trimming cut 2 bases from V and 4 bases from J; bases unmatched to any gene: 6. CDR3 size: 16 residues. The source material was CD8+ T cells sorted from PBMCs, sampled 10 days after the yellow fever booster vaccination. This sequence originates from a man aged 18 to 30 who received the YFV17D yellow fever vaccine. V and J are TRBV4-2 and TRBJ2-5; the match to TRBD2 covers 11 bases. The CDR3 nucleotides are TGTGCCAGCAGCCAAATAGCGGGGGGGCATTCAGAGACCCAGTACTTC. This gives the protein CASSQIAGGHSETQYF.